A selection of T cell receptor beta chains follows, all from one sample in a study of blood T cell repertoires in COVID-19. Profiling relied on immunoSEQ multiplex PCR, and the TCRdb table lists in-frame clones only, not all of them. Of about 190,000 clones in the sample, 89% were seen once. The specimen sequenced was peripheral blood. Every receptor here comes from a man aged 35-49 years with acute or convalescent COVID-19. The CDR3 runs from the conserved cysteine through the conserved F or W. Fields, in order: clone size, V gene, D gene, J gene, CDR3 protein, CDR3 DNA. A D gene is named only where the DNA matches it firmly. The size field is filled for only some rows; it gives once, few, many or a size class.

>.|TRBV6-5|.|TRBJ1-5
CASSPLRTGGQPQHF
TGTGCCAGCAGTCCCCTTAGGACCGGGGGTCAGCCCCAGCATTTT
>few|TRBV5-6|TRBD1|TRBJ2-7
CASSLWQGVYEQYF
TGTGCCAGCAGCTTGTGGCAGGGGGTCTACGAGCAGTACTTC
>.|TRBV7-6|.|TRBJ2-5
CASSLGPGGEGETQYF
TGTGCCAGCAGCTTAGGGCCCGGGGGAGAGGGAGAGACCCAGTACTTC
>.|TRBV3-1/TRBV3-2|.|TRBJ2-1
CASSDTGPNEQFF
TGTGCCAGCAGCGACACAGGGCCCAATGAGCAGTTCTTC
>once|TRBV28|.|TRBJ2-7
CASSLSRSYEQYF
TGTGCCAGCAGTTTATCCAGGTCCTACGAGCAGTACTTC
>.|TRBV4-1|.|TRBJ1-2
CASSQDSVYGYTF
TGCGCCAGCAGCCAAGATTCCGTCTATGGCTACACCTTC
>.|TRBV2|.|TRBJ2-6
CASSRQSSGANVLTF
TGTGCCAGCAGTAGACAGAGTTCTGGGGCCAACGTCCTGACTTTC
>.|TRBV19|.|TRBJ1-4
CASSKEGVRSTNEKLFF
TGTGCCAGCTCAAAAGAGGGGGTACGATCAACTAATGAAAAACTGTTTTTT
>.|TRBV7-2|.|TRBJ1-5
CASSLDFNQPQHF
TGTGCCAGCAGCTTAGACTTCAATCAGCCCCAGCATTTT
>.|TRBV24-1|.|TRBJ1-3
CATSVRGRHSRGGNTIYF
TGTGCCACCAGTGTTAGGGGGAGACACTCCCGTGGTGGAAACACCATATATTTT
>once|TRBV27|TRBD1|TRBJ1-4
CASSSLNPRDRAVGTNEKLFF
TGTGCCAGCAGTTCGCTGAACCCCCGGGACAGGGCGGTTGGAACTAATGAAAAACTGTTTTTT
>.|TRBV18|TRBD2|TRBJ2-3
CASSLLAGGLTDTQYF
TGTGCCAGCTCCCTACTAGCGGGGGGACTCACAGATACGCAGTATTTT
>.|TRBV5-1|TRBD1|TRBJ1-5
CASSPGDRGGSGPQHF
TGCGCCAGCAGCCCCGGGGACAGGGGGGGATCGGGGCCCCAGCATTTT
>.|TRBV29-1|TRBD1|TRBJ1-4
CSVGGQGGEKLFF
TGCAGCGTAGGCGGACAGGGAGGTGAAAAACTGTTTTTT
>.|TRBV5-8|TRBD1|TRBJ1-1
CASSLRGLGTEAFF
TGTGCCAGCAGCCTCAGGGGGCTTGGGACTGAAGCTTTCTTT
>once|TRBV19|TRBD2|TRBJ2-5
CASSTLAQETQYF
TGTGCCAGTAGTACACTAGCGCAAGAGACCCAGTACTTC
>.|TRBV6-5|TRBD1|TRBJ1-2
CASSYPAGQGVYGYTF
TGTGCCAGCAGTTATCCCGCTGGACAGGGGGTCTATGGCTACACCTTC